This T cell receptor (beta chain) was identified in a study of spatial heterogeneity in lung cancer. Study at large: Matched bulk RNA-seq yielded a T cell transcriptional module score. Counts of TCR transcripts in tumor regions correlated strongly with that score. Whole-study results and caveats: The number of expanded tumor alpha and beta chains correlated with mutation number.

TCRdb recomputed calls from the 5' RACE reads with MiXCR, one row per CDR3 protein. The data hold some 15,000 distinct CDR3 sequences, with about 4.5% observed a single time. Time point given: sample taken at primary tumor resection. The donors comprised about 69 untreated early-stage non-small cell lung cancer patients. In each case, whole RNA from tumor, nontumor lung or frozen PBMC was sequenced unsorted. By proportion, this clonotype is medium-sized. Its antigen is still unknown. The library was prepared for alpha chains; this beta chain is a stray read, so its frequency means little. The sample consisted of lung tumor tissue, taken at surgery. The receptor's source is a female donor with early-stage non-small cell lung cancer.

DNA for the CDR3: TGTGCCAGCAGAGCATCGATGACAGGAAGTGGTATGAACACTGAAGCTTTCTTT. Translated: CASRASMTGSGMNTEAFF. The V gene is TRBV6-1, the J gene TRBJ1-1, with D possibly matching TRBD1 (6 bases). CDR1 is MNHNS, CDR2 SASEGT, per germline. V dropped 6 bases and J dropped 0 bases, with 23 bases sitting between them. The CDR3 has 18 amino acids.